The next 15 T cell receptor beta chains were all read from a single sample in a study of blood T cell repertoires in COVID-19. Data came from immunoSEQ multiplex PCR; TCRdb stores just in-frame clones and leaves some out. The sample lists about 270,000 clones; around 82% were seen once. Sample: peripheral blood. The receptors stem from a woman between 18 and 29 years old with acute or convalescent COVID-19.

V is TRBV10-3 and J is TRBJ2-7; a weak D match, TRBD2 (6 bases). The V end was cut by 4 bases, the J end by 3 bases, with 13 bases between. The CDR3 covers 14 residues. Germline V gene sequence: CDR1 ENHRY, CDR2 SYGVKD. The CDR3 protein is CAISGAGQGYEQYF. In DNA form, the CDR3 reads TGTGCCATCAGTGGGGCGGGGCAGGGCTACGAGCAGTACTTC.

This clone was seen more than once but under ten times. The CDR3 loop is CASSLGTGEVAEQFF. The CDR3 DNA is TGTGCCAGCAGCTTGGGGACAGGGGAGGTAGCTGAGCAGTTCTTC. V gene TRBV13 combines with J gene TRBJ2-1; TRBD1 agrees at 10 bases. V lost 3 bases, J lost 9 bases, and 8 bases stayed unmatched. Germline CDR1 PRHDT, CDR2 FYEKMQ (reference sequence). This CDR3 comprises 15 residues.

The chain combines TRBV4-2 with TRBJ2-7; D not resolved. The V end lost 1 base, the J end lost 0 bases, and 7 bases lay between the germline ends. Germline CDR1 LGHNA, CDR2 YNFKEQ. This CDR3 contains 14 residues. CDR3 in amino acids: CASSQAESSYEQYF. The CDR3 coding sequence is TGTGCCAGCAGCCAAGCGGAGAGCTCCTACGAGCAGTACTTC.

The chain employs TRBV10-2 and TRBJ2-1; 9 bases match TRBD2. Germline assignment: CDR1 WSHSY and CDR2 SAAADI. The CDR3 runs to 15 residues. V lost 7 bases, J lost 6 bases, and 10 bases stayed unmatched. The CDR3: CASTSAGLAFNEQFF. CDR3 nucleotides: TGCGCCAGCACGAGTGCGGGACTAGCCTTCAATGAGCAGTTCTTC.

This clone was seen a handful of times. The chain couples TRBV15 to TRBJ2-7; 9 nucleotides match TRBD2. The CDR3 consists of 15 residues. Trimming cost V 0 bases and J 6 bases; bases outside gene matches: 6. CDR1 LNHNV and CDR2 YYDKDF come from the germline V gene (reference sequence). CDR3 amino acids: CATSRDSGTSSEQYF. For the CDR3, the DNA is TGTGCCACCAGCAGAGATTCGGGGACTAGCTCCGAGCAGTACTTC.

The rearrangement joins TRBV5-4 to TRBJ2-3; 8 bases map to TRBD2. The CDR3 runs to 14 residues. The germline V gene encodes CDR1 SGHNT and CDR2 YYREEE (reference sequence). Unmatched junction bases numbered 10, after V lost 5 bases and J lost 8 bases. For the CDR3, the DNA is TGTGCCAGCAGTGGGGACGGGGCGGGAGGTACGCAGTATTTT. It encodes CASSGDGAGGTQYF.

The chain joins TRBV6-6 to TRBJ1-1; the D is unclear. The CDR3 is 14 residues long. Germline assignment: CDR1 MNHNY and CDR2 SVGAGI (reference sequence). Trimming shortened V by 7 bases and J by 0 bases, and 12 bases separated the two germline ends. The chain's CDR3 is CASNFGGMNTEAFF. CDR3 DNA: TGTGCCAGCAATTTCGGAGGCATGAACACTGAAGCTTTCTTT.

This clone appeared a single time. The J gene is TRBJ1-4, the V gene TRBV30; D might be TRBD1 (6 bases). V dropped 0 bases and J dropped 7 bases, with 9 bases sitting between them. There are 13 residues in the CDR3. Germline V CDR1 and CDR2: GTSNPN, SVGIG (reference sequence). CDR3 sequence: CAWSVQGSEKLFF. As DNA, the CDR3 is TGTGCCTGGAGTGTACAGGGTAGTGAAAAACTGTTTTTT.

In this sample, this clone turned up a few times. CDR3 in amino acids: CAWSVGYSGGNQPQHF. The CDR3, as DNA: TGTGCCTGGAGTGTTGGGTACTCGGGAGGCAATCAGCCCCAGCATTTT. J is TRBJ1-5 and V is TRBV30; D gene ambiguous. Germline loops: CDR1 GTSNPN, CDR2 SVGIG (reference sequence). V dropped 0 bases and J dropped 2 bases, with 14 bases sitting between them. The CDR3 totals 16 residues.

CDR3 sequence (DNA): TGTGCCAGCACCCTACCCGGGGGGGCCCTAGATGGCTACACCTTC. Amino acids: CASTLPGGALDGYTF. This chain connects TRBV6-5 to TRBJ1-2; TRBD1 might be the D (6 bases). Trimming removed 7 bases from V and 6 bases from J, with 21 bases in between. The CDR3 contains 15 residues. CDR1 is MNHEY and CDR2 is SVGAGI in the germline V gene.

This clone was seen once. The chain is built from TRBV11-2 and TRBJ1-6; D gene unclear. CDR1 and CDR2 (germline): SGHAT, FQNNGV. V lost 4 bases, J lost 8 bases, and 15 bases lay in between. The CDR3 extends over 15 amino acids. The CDR3 region is CASSWRWREDSPLHF. The DNA for the CDR3 is TGTGCCAGCAGCTGGAGGTGGAGGGAGGATTCACCCCTCCACTTT.

The chain employs TRBV7-6 and TRBJ1-3; TRBD1 matches 8 bases. Germline loops: CDR1 SGHVS, CDR2 FNYEAQ. The CDR3 covers 14 residues. Trimming removed 4 bases from V and 2 bases from J; junction bases left unmatched: 1. In DNA, the CDR3 is TGTGCCAGCAGCTCGGACAGGGCTGGAAACACCATATATTTT. This encodes CASSSDRAGNTIYF.

The V gene is TRBV11-2, the J gene TRBJ1-3; a possible D gene is TRBD1 (6 bases). Germline-derived CDR1 and CDR2 are SGHAT and FQNNGV. This CDR3 region has 14 residues. The V end was cut by 4 bases, the J end by 4 bases, with 11 bases between. Written as DNA, the CDR3 is TGTGCCAGCAGCTCGTCCGACAGGGGAAACACCATATATTTT. As protein: CASSSSDRGNTIYF.

The rearrangement uses TRBV29-1 and TRBJ1-1; D unclear. V was pared by 2 bases and J by 0 bases, with 7 bases between. Looked up from germline, CDR1 is SQVTM and CDR2 is ANQGSEA. The CDR3 consists of 13 residues. CDR3 DNA: TGCAGCGTTGAAAGAGATATGAACACTGAAGCTTTCTTT. Its protein product is CSVERDMNTEAFF.

This clone came up once. The V call is TRBV9, the J call TRBJ1-2, with 8 bases lining up with TRBD1. The trim removed 3 bases at V and 7 bases at J, leaving 11 bases unmatched. The CDR3 covers 15 residues. Germline CDR1 is SGDLS and CDR2 is YYNGEE. The CDR3 DNA is TGTGCCAGCAGCGCCCGTCCGGGACAGGAGGGTGGCTACACCTTC. It yields the protein CASSARPGQEGGYTF.